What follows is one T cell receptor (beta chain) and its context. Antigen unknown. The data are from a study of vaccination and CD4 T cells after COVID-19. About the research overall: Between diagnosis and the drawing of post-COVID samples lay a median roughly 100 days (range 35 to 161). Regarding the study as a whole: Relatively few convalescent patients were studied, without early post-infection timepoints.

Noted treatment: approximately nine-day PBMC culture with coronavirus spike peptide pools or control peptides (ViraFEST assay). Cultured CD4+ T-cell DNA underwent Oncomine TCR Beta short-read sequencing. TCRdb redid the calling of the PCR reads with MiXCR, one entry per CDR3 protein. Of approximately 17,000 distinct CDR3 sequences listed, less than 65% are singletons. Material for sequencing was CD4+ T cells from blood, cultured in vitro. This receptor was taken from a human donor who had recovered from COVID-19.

The CDR3: CASSRGAKETQYF. CDR3 DNA sequence: TGTGCCAGCAGCAGAGGGGCCAAAGAGACCCAGTACTTC. This chain uses TRBV7-9 with TRBJ2-5; tentatively, D is TRBD1 or TRBD2 (5 bases each). V was pared by 5 bases and J by 3 bases, with 10 bases between. The CDR3 has 13 amino acids. Germline CDR1 and CDR2: SEHNR and FQNEAQ (reference sequence).